This T cell receptor (beta chain) was documented in a study of cytomegalovirus exposure and HLA in healthy donors. The PCR made use of 60 Vbeta and 13 Jbeta primers. The data were produced by immunoSEQ multiplex PCR, yet TCRdb's version contains in-frame clones alone and is incomplete. The sample's table shows 200,000 or so clones. This CDR3 is 16 amino acids long. Germline values: CDR1 SGHTA, CDR2 FQGNSA. With V trimmed by 3 bases and J by 6 bases, 10 bases remained unmatched. The clonotype originates from a boy between 5 and 17 years old in good health and CMV-seronegative. The V and J genes are TRBV7-2 and TRBJ1-1; 10 positions match TRBD1. The sample consisted of PBMCs. The CDR3 DNA sequence: TGTGCCAGCAGCTTGGGACAGGGGCCCCCGAGGGCTGAAGCTTTCTTT. Its translation is CASSLGQGPPRAEAFF.